This T cell receptor (beta chain) is drawn from a study of T cell responses to AZD1222 COVID-19 vaccine. There are a few counts of this clone. As yet, its antigen is unknown. Study-level findings and limits: An increase in Spike-specific TCR breadth and depth was observed after two AZD1222 doses. Clonal diversity was possibly underestimated, and white British individuals and females predominated among donors. Repertoire sampling happened only post peak T cell response.

Clones were read by immunoSEQ multiplex PCR, and TCRdb kept only the in-frame ones, dropping some. The table lists 150,000 to 180,000 clones, 90% of them singletons, with approximately 2% in the top ten. Germline CDR1 reads MDHEN; CDR2 reads SYDVKM. CDR3 length equals 12 residues. V gave up 6 bases and J gave up 7 bases, with 13 bases separating them. The TCR was taken from an adult in good health. The sample consisted of peripheral blood, taken on day 0 of AZD1222 vaccination. The chain combines TRBV28 with TRBJ2-7; D ambiguous. The CDR3 nucleotides are TGTGCCAGCAGATCGGACCCTTGGGAGCAGTACTTC. Translating gives CASRSDPWEQYF.